This paragraph reports one TCR beta chain. Its target is unknown. This entry belongs to a study of beta chain features in type 1 diabetes. Donors underwent one heparinised blood draw, 100 to 150 mL on average. What was sequenced were expressed TCRB transcripts, since all of the isolated RNA had been reverse transcribed. TCRdb's copy holds only in-frame clones and misses some; the assay was immunoSEQ multiplex PCR. The sample records about 710,000 clones, around 15% being singletons. Findings and limits, study-wide: Healthy donors had naive, central memory and Treg TCRB repertoires that appeared less similar than those seen among patients. Resolution of whether HLA type affects TCRB rearrangement was not achieved here. Shorter TCRB CDR3s, moderately but significantly so, were found in Type 1 diabetes patients in all four CD4+ subsets.

Per germline, CDR1 SGHNT and CDR2 YYREEE (reference sequence). Trimming left V 4 bases short and J 1 base short, with 13 bases between. The CDR3 has 15 residues. The V gene is TRBV5-4, the J gene TRBJ2-3; D is perhaps TRBD2 (5 bases). The origin of this receptor is a man aged 18 to 30 with type 1 diabetes. Material: naive CD4+ T cells from blood. CDR3 loop: CASSPRKEGTDTQYF. CDR3 coding DNA: TGTGCCAGCAGCCCCAGGAAGGAGGGCACAGATACGCAGTATTTT.